The rows below give T cell receptor beta chains drawn from one sample of a study of human T cells and chemical hapten exposure. In TCRdb, the RACE reads were re-called with MiXCR into one record per CDR3 protein. Among 280,000 or so distinct CDR3 sequences listed, roughly 7.4% were seen once. The sequenced sample was whole blood, obtained in connection with sensitization to the hapten diphenylcyclopropenone (DPC). The receptors shown here come from a man aged 18 to 29 with alopecia areata. Some clones in this sample may be carry-over from other donors' samples. CDR3s include the opening cysteine and the closing phenylalanine or tryptophan. D genes are given only for firm matches. Size is stated for part of the rows, as once, few or many counts, or as a class when the clone is expanded.

.,few,TRBV6-6,TRBJ1-1,TGTGCCAGTTACTCGGACACGAACACTGAAGCTTTCTTT,CASYSDTNTEAFF
TRBD1,.,TRBV3-1,TRBJ1-1,TGTGCCAGCAGAGGACAGGGGGCTGGATCTGAAGCTTTCTTT,CASRGQGAGSEAFF
TRBD1,.,TRBV7-2,TRBJ2-1,TGTGCCAGCAGCGGAGCCGGGACAGTTGAGCAGTTCTTC,CASSGAGTVEQFF
TRBD1,.,TRBV5-1,TRBJ1-1,TGCGCCAGCAGCAGAACAGGGGGAGCGAACACTGAAGCTTTCTTT,CASSRTGGANTEAFF
TRBD1,.,TRBV12-3/TRBV12-4,TRBJ1-5,TGTGCCAGCAGCATCGACAGGGGTGGGAATCAGCCCCAGCATTTT,CASSIDRGGNQPQHF
TRBD1,.,TRBV7-2,TRBJ1-5,TGTGCCAGCAGCTTAGCGTGGGCAGGGGGCCCGAGTGTAAGACAGCCCCAGCATTTT,CASSLAWAGGPSVRQPQHF
.,.,TRBV18,TRBJ2-1,TGTGCCAGCTCATGGGACACTTACTACAATGAGCAGTTCTTC,CASSWDTYYNEQFF
TRBD1,few,TRBV7-9,TRBJ1-1,TGTGCCAGCAGCTTAGGGGGACAGGGCAGATACACTGAAGCTTTCTTT,CASSLGGQGRYTEAFF
TRBD2,.,TRBV3-1,TRBJ2-1,TGTGCCAGCAGCGCTATAGCGGGGGCAACTTACAATGAGCAGTTCTTC,CASSAIAGATYNEQFF
TRBD1,few,TRBV28,TRBJ1-4,TGTGCCAGCAGTTGGGACGGGACAGGGTCTTTTGAACTGTTTTTT,CASSWDGTGSFELFF
.,few,TRBV6-6,TRBJ2-5,TGTGCCAGCAGCTGGGCCCTAGGGGTACAGACCCAGTACTTC,CASSWALGVQTQYF
.,few,TRBV29-1,TRBJ2-3,TGCAGCGTTGAGTCTTGGACAGCAGATACGCAGTATTTT,CSVESWTADTQYF
.,.,TRBV6-6,TRBJ1-6,TGTGCCAGCAGAAAAGACGGAACCCATAATTCACCCCTCCACTTT,CASRKDGTHNSPLHF
TRBD2,.,TRBV3-1,TRBJ2-1,TGTGCCAGCAGCCCTAGGTTAGCGGGGGGCTATTTATCCTACAATGAGCAGTTCTTC,CASSPRLAGGYLSYNEQFF
.,.,TRBV5-8,TRBJ1-2,TGTGCCAGCAGCTTGGGGCGCGCGGCCTATGGCTACACCTTC,CASSLGRAAYGYTF
.,few,TRBV4-1,TRBJ1-6,TGCGCCAGCAGCCAAGGTTGGGTGAGCTCCTATAATTCACCCCTCCACTTT,CASSQGWVSSYNSPLHF
.,few,TRBV7-2,TRBJ2-4,TGTGCCAGCAGCTTAAATGGGGGCGCGGGTCTCGGCATTCAGTACTTC,CASSLNGGAGLGIQYF
.,.,TRBV11-2,TRBJ2-1,TGTGCCAGCAGCTTAGCTGGGGGGTTCAATGAGCAGTTCTTC,CASSLAGGFNEQFF
.,.,TRBV3-1,TRBJ1-2,TGTGTCAGCAGCCAAGATCACGGAGCTAACTATGGCTACACCTTC,CVSSQDHGANYGYTF
.,few,TRBV6-5,TRBJ1-1,TGTGCCAGTGGGTCAGCTATGGAGAACACTGAAGCTTTCTTT,CASGSAMENTEAFF
.,.,TRBV7-9,TRBJ2-1,TGTGCCAGCAGCTTAAGTGGGAGATCCAATGAGCAGTTCTTC,CASSLSGRSNEQFF
.,few,TRBV5-1,TRBJ2-2,TGCGCCAGCAGCTTGAGGCAGGGGATCAACACCGGGGAGCTGTTTTTT,CASSLRQGINTGELFF
TRBD1,.,TRBV20-1,TRBJ1-1,TGCAGTGCTAGCGGACAGGGTCTAACTGAAGCTTTCTTT,CSASGQGLTEAFF
.,many,TRBV12-3/TRBV12-4,TRBJ1-1,TGTGCCAGCAGCGCAGGGTTTTGGGACACTGAAGCTTTCTTT,CASSAGFWDTEAFF